The rows below give T cell receptor beta chains drawn from one sample of a study of Graves' ophthalmopathy and Graves' hyperthyroidism. TCRdb re-derived calls from the multiplex PCR reads in MiXCR, one entry per CDR3 protein. The sample lists roughly 480,000 distinct CDR3 sequences, about 15% occurring once. The specimen sequenced was blood. Receptors were obtained from a woman in her twenties or thirties with Graves' ophthalmopathy. Each CDR3 is given with its conserved first and last residue. D genes are given only for firm matches. Some rows have no size entry. The others give once, few or many, or a class for an expanded clone.

V,size,D,J,CDR3,DNA
TRBV12-3/TRBV12-4,-,TRBD1,TRBJ2-5,CASARGLETQYF,TGTGCCAGCGCCAGGGGGCTCGAGACCCAGTACTTC
TRBV28,many,-,TRBJ1-6,CASTRPQGLSPLHF,TGTGCCAGCACCCGGCCCCAGGGGCTGTCACCCCTCCACTTT
TRBV9,-,-,TRBJ1-1,CASSVGTGPEAFF,TGTGCCAGCAGCGTAGGGACTGGACCTGAAGCTTTCTTT
TRBV7-8,many,-,TRBJ1-6,CASSFREQDNSPLHF,TGTGCCAGCAGCTTCCGGGAGCAGGATAATTCACCCCTCCACTTT
TRBV7-2,many,-,TRBJ2-7,CASSPPLVGGEQYF,TGTGCCAGCAGCCCTCCTCTCGTAGGTGGCGAGCAGTACTTC
TRBV29-1,few,-,TRBJ1-1,CSVLSRGDTEAFF,TGCAGCGTTTTAAGCCGGGGGGACACTGAAGCTTTCTTT
TRBV30,many,-,TRBJ1-5,CAWSADQGNQPQHF,TGTGCCTGGAGTGCGGACCAGGGGAATCAGCCCCAGCATTTT
TRBV12-3/TRBV12-4,many,-,TRBJ2-7,CASSLGTGKDEQYF,TGTGCCAGCAGTTTAGGTACAGGGAAGGACGAGCAGTACTTC
TRBV6-5,many,TRBD1,TRBJ1-2,CASSYSRDRFYGYTF,TGTGCCAGCAGTTACTCGCGGGACAGATTCTATGGCTACACCTTC
TRBV28,many,-,TRBJ1-5,CASSLWSGWEPQHF,TGTGCCAGCAGTTTATGGTCGGGTTGGGAGCCCCAGCATTTT
TRBV30,many,-,TRBJ1-5,CAWSQGPRPQHF,TGTGCCTGGAGTCAGGGCCCAAGGCCCCAGCATTTT
TRBV5-1,many,-,TRBJ2-7,CASSESGSSYEQYF,TGCGCCAGCAGCGAGTCAGGTTCTTCATACGAGCAGTACTTC
TRBV6-1,many,TRBD1,TRBJ2-7,CASSAPGTGTYEQYF,TGTGCCAGCAGTGCGCCCGGGACAGGGACCTACGAGCAGTACTTC
TRBV6-1,many,-,TRBJ1-1,CASRDTGANTEAFF,TGTGCCAGCAGAGACACGGGCGCAAACACTGAAGCTTTCTTT
TRBV5-1,many,TRBD2,TRBJ2-7,CASSLDRQGGEQYF,TGCGCCAGCAGCTTGGATCGGCAGGGAGGGGAGCAGTACTTC
TRBV7-9,many,-,TRBJ1-2,CASSPPGANYGYTF,TGTGCCAGCAGCCCGCCCGGAGCGAACTATGGCTACACCTTC
TRBV20-1,few,TRBD1,TRBJ1-5,CSARGRGREDSNQPQHF,TGCAGTGCTAGGGGCAGGGGGCGGGAGGATAGCAATCAGCCCCAGCATTTT
TRBV30,many,TRBD1,TRBJ1-2,CAWSVGAGGAYTF,TGTGCCTGGAGTGTAGGGGCAGGGGGCGCCTACACCTTC
TRBV7-3,many,-,TRBJ1-2,CASSLRRLYTF,TGTGCCAGCAGCTTAAGGCGCCTGTACACCTTC
TRBV11-2,-,-,TRBJ2-2,CASSLVAGSLTGELFF,TGTGCCAGCAGCTTAGTAGCCGGGAGTCTTACCGGGGAGCTGTTTTTT
TRBV20-1,many,-,TRBJ2-7,CSAREYEQYF,TGCAGTGCTAGGGAGTACGAGCAGTACTTC
TRBV9,-,-,TRBJ2-7,CASSDSGDSYEQYF,TGTGCCAGCAGCGATTCGGGGGACAGCTACGAGCAGTACTTC
TRBV29-1,few,-,TRBJ2-1,CSAGNEQFF,TGCAGCGCCGGGAATGAGCAGTTCTTC
TRBV29-1,few,-,TRBJ2-1,CSAQKNSYNEQFF,TGCAGCGCACAAAAGAACTCCTACAATGAGCAGTTCTTC
TRBV6-1,many,TRBD1,TRBJ1-5,CASSQTGGNQPQHF,TGTGCCAGCAGTCAGACAGGGGGCAATCAGCCCCAGCATTTT
TRBV29-1,many,-,TRBJ1-2,CSARLQGGGYTF,TGCAGCGCCCGCCTCCAGGGAGGAGGCTACACCTTC
TRBV12-3/TRBV12-4,many,TRBD1,TRBJ1-2,CASRHPGQGSYGGYTF,TGTGCCAGCAGACATCCGGGACAGGGGTCCTACGGTGGCTACACCTTC
TRBV6-1,many,-,TRBJ1-2,CASSEGIKGYGYTF,TGTGCCAGCAGTGAAGGGATCAAGGGATATGGCTACACCTTC
TRBV30,few,TRBD2,TRBJ2-6,CAWRAGDGSGANVLTF,TGTGCCTGGAGGGCGGGGGACGGCTCTGGGGCCAACGTCCTGACTTTC
TRBV6-1,many,-,TRBJ1-5,CASSEPFGAGQPQHF,TGTGCCAGCAGTGAACCTTTCGGGGCGGGTCAGCCCCAGCATTTT
TRBV7-9,-,-,TRBJ2-2,CASRLTDGELFF,TGTGCCAGCAGACTGACCGACGGGGAGCTGTTTTTT
TRBV28,-,-,TRBJ1-5,CASSLARRANRPQHF,TGTGCCAGCAGTTTAGCCCGACGAGCCAATCGGCCCCAGCATTTT
TRBV2,-,-,TRBJ1-2,CASSVASGYTF,TGTGCCAGCAGTGTAGCCAGCGGCTACACCTTC
TRBV20-1,many,TRBD2,TRBJ2-7,CSAIGTSGTYEQYF,TGCAGTGCTATAGGGACTAGCGGAACCTACGAGCAGTACTTC
TRBV12-5,many,-,TRBJ1-1,CASGQQGSEAFF,TGTGCTAGTGGACAACAGGGAAGTGAAGCTTTCTTT
TRBV2,few,-,TRBJ2-3,CASSEPEGHTTPPYTQYF,TGTGCCAGCAGTGAACCTGAGGGCCACACCACACCCCCCTATACGCAGTATTTT
TRBV5-1,-,TRBD1,TRBJ2-2,CASSSRTGASGELFF,TGCGCCAGCAGCTCCCGGACAGGGGCGAGCGGGGAGCTGTTTTTT
TRBV11-2,few,-,TRBJ2-7,CASSLTRGSRGAYEQYF,TGTGCCAGCAGCTTAACCCGAGGTAGCAGGGGGGCCTACGAGCAGTACTTC
TRBV19,many,-,TRBJ2-7,CASSMEIGTLPYEQYF,TGTGCCAGTAGTATGGAAATAGGGACTCTTCCCTACGAGCAGTACTTC
TRBV11-3,-,-,TRBJ1-1,CASSSLGGRAEAFF,TGTGCCAGCAGCTCCCTTGGGGGCAGAGCTGAAGCTTTCTTT
TRBV6-2/TRBV6-3,many,TRBD2,TRBJ2-7,CASRGLALRSREQYF,TGTGCCAGCAGGGGACTAGCGTTAAGGTCGCGCGAGCAGTACTTC
TRBV6-1,many,TRBD2,TRBJ2-5,CASSGLAGVGETQYF,TGTGCCAGCAGTGGACTAGCGGGAGTTGGTGAGACCCAGTACTTC
TRBV14,many,-,TRBJ2-7,CASSQIGRILGQYF,TGTGCCAGCAGCCAAATAGGGCGGATCCTCGGACAGTACTTC
TRBV5-1,-,TRBD1,TRBJ2-2,CASTEQGADNGELFF,TGCGCCAGCACCGAACAGGGGGCAGATAACGGGGAGCTGTTTTTT
TRBV3-1,many,-,TRBJ1-1,CASSQGSLTEAFF,TGTGCCAGCAGCCAGGGTTCTTTGACTGAAGCTTTCTTT
TRBV12-3/TRBV12-4,many,-,TRBJ2-4,CASSFGQSMGVQYF,TGTGCCAGCAGTTTCGGACAGTCAATGGGGGTTCAGTACTTC
TRBV6-1,-,-,TRBJ2-4,CASSEGQASIIQYF,TGTGCCAGCAGTGAAGGTCAAGCCTCCATCATTCAGTACTTC
TRBV6-1,many,TRBD1,TRBJ1-1,CASLPKSGTANTEAFF,TGTGCCAGCCTTCCAAAATCAGGGACAGCAAACACTGAAGCTTTCTTT
TRBV27,many,-,TRBJ1-2,CASSLSPQSGYTF,TGTGCCAGCAGTTTATCGCCCCAGAGTGGCTACACCTTC
TRBV19,many,-,TRBJ1-2,CASSHASSYGYTF,TGTGCCAGTAGTCACGCCAGCTCCTATGGCTACACCTTC
TRBV27,-,TRBD1,TRBJ1-6,CASSARQGWGLNSPLHF,TGTGCCAGCAGTGCCCGACAGGGTTGGGGCCTTAATTCACCCCTCCACTTT